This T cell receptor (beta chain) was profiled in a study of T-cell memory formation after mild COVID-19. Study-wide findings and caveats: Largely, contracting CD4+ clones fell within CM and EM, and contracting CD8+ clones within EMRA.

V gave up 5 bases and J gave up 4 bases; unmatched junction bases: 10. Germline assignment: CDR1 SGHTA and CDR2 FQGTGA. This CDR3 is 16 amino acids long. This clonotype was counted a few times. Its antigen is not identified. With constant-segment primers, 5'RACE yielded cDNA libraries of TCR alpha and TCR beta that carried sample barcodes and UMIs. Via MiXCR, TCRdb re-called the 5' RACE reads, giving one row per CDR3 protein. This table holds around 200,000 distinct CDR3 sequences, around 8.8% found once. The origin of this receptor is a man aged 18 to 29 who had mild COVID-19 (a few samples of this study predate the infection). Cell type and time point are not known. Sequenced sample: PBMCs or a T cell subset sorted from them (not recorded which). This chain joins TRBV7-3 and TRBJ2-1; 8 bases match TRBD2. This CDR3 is CASSRSGGSGYNEQFF. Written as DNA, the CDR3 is TGTGCCAGCAGCCGATCGGGGGGGTCGGGTTACAATGAGCAGTTCTTC.